The 32 T cell receptor beta chains below come from one sample, sequenced in a study of T-cell memory formation after mild COVID-19. TCRdb called the 5' RACE reads again in MiXCR, with one record for every CDR3 protein. This table holds fewer than 250,000 distinct CDR3 sequences, around 27% found once. Sequencing was done on a sample of PBMCs or a T cell subset sorted from them (not recorded which). Receptors originate from an adult woman who had mild COVID-19 (a few samples of this study predate the infection). Cell type and time point are not known.

This chain connects TRBV6-1 to TRBJ1-2; D possibly corresponds to TRBD1 (6 bases). Trimming removed 6 bases at V and 4 bases at J, with 15 bases between. Germline V gene data show CDR1 as MNHNS and CDR2 as SASEGT. The CDR3 sequence is 14 residues long. The CDR3 DNA follows: TGTGCCAGCAGCTCCATACAGGGCCCCTATGGCTACACCTTC. It codes for CASSSIQGPYGYTF.

V usage is TRBV19 and J usage is TRBJ1-5; D perhaps matches TRBD1 (5 bases). This CDR3 contains 17 residues. The V gene lost 4 bases and the J gene lost 0 bases, with 16 bases spanning the gap. In germline, CDR1 is LNHDA, CDR2 SQIVND (reference sequence). The CDR3 sequence: CASSTEQASYSNQPQHF. DNA for the CDR3: TGTGCCAGTAGTACAGAACAGGCTTCCTATAGCAATCAGCCCCAGCATTTT.

V and J are TRBV6-6 and TRBJ2-2; 11 nucleotides line up with TRBD2. Germline loops: CDR1 MNHNY, CDR2 SVGAGI (reference sequence). CDR3 length equals 14 residues. V was clipped by 6 bases and J by 9 bases; unmatched bases: 6. In DNA, the CDR3 is TGTGCCAGCAGAAAACTAGCGGGAGTCCGGGAGCTGTTTTTT. Translation: CASRKLAGVRELFF.

This clonotype was found a few times. V gene TRBV7-9 combines with J gene TRBJ2-7, with 13 bases identical to TRBD2. The CDR3 covers 19 residues. Germline CDR1 reads SEHNR; CDR2 reads FQNEAQ (reference sequence). The J segment lost 0 bases and the V segment lost 4 bases, leaving 12 bases of the junction unmatched. The CDR3 DNA follows: TGTGCCAGCAGCTCTCTTCCAGGGACTAGCGGGGCCGGCTCCTACGAGCAGTACTTC. Its translation: CASSSLPGTSGAGSYEQYF.

This clonotype has only a few counts. The rearrangement uses TRBV6-6 and TRBJ2-1; 9 bases are a match to TRBD2. In germline, CDR1 is MNHNY, CDR2 SVGAGI (reference sequence). The CDR3 length is 20 residues. J gave up 7 bases and V 2 bases, and 21 bases lay outside the gene matches. CDR3 sequence reads: CASSYGASGNNYGAGNEQFF. The CDR3, as DNA: TGTGCCAGCAGTTACGGGGCTAGCGGGAACAACTATGGGGCTGGGAATGAGCAGTTCTTC.

The chain employs TRBV7-9 and TRBJ2-1, with D tentatively TRBD1 or TRBD2 (6 bases each). In germline, CDR1 is SEHNR, CDR2 FQNEAQ (reference sequence). V was cut by 5 bases and J by 16 bases, with 18 bases left in between. The CDR3 has 12 residues. The DNA of the CDR3 is TGTGCCAGCAGCCACGGACAGCGGGCGGATTTCTTC. Its translation: CASSHGQRADFF.

This clonotype was found many times. V is TRBV5-1 and J is TRBJ2-4, with 8 bases that match TRBD1. The germline V gene encodes CDR1 SGHRS and CDR2 YFSETQ. The CDR3 covers 17 residues. The ends lost 3 bases at V and 0 bases at J; junction bases unmatched: 8. CDR3 DNA: TGCGCCAGCAGCTCCGGACAGGGACCCCTAGCCAAAAACATTCAGTACTTC. This encodes CASSSGQGPLAKNIQYF.

This clonotype has just a few counts. This chain connects TRBV5-4 to TRBJ2-3; 7 nucleotides match TRBD1. Looked up from germline, CDR1 is SGHNT and CDR2 is YYREEE (reference sequence). The CDR3 is 14 amino acids. Germline trimming cut 6 bases from V and 0 bases from J; bases unmatched to any gene: 4. For the CDR3, the DNA is TGTGCCAGCACACCGGGACAGAGCACAGATACGCAGTATTTT. Protein: CASTPGQSTDTQYF. The variable domain in full, with the rest retrieved from reference TRBV5-4 and TRBJ2-3, is ETGVTQSPTHLIKTRGQQVTLRCSSQSGHNTVSWYQQALGQGPQFIFQYYREEENGRGNFPPRFSGLQFPNYSSELNVNALELDDSALYLCASTPGQSTDTQYFGPGTRLTVL.

The rearrangement joins TRBV19 to TRBJ1-1, with 7 positions matching TRBD1. V was clipped by 3 bases and J by 3 bases; unmatched bases: 7. The CDR3 covers 15 residues. Germline CDR1 reads LNHDA; CDR2 reads SQIVND (reference sequence). CDR3: CASSIGTVSDTEAFF. The CDR3 coding sequence is TGTGCCAGTAGTATCGGGACAGTCTCGGACACTGAAGCTTTCTTT.

The genes are TRBV6-5 and TRBJ2-7, with TRBD1 matching 11 bases. This CDR3 has 14 residues. Trimming removed 4 bases from V and 5 bases from J; junction bases left unmatched: 4. Germline V gene sequence: CDR1 MNHEY, CDR2 SVGAGI. The CDR3: CASSSGQGGNEQYF. The DNA of the CDR3 is TGTGCCAGCAGTTCGGGACAGGGGGGGAACGAGCAGTACTTC.

This sequence joins TRBV6-5 and TRBJ1-6; 7 bases are a match to TRBD1. Germline V gene sequence: CDR1 MNHEY, CDR2 SVGAGI. The CDR3 length is 15 residues. The V and J ends lost 0 bases and 8 bases, in that order; junction bases with no gene match: 4. The CDR3 DNA is TGTGCCAGCAGTTACTCGGACAGGCCTTATTCACCCCTCCACTTT. Its protein is CASSYSDRPYSPLHF.

The chain recombines TRBV5-1 with TRBJ1-1, with D unresolved. This CDR3 has 16 amino acids. Germline-derived CDR1 and CDR2 are SGHRS and YFSETQ. The V end lost 1 base, the J end lost 0 bases, and 13 bases lay between the germline ends. Here the CDR3 DNA reads TGCGCCAGCAGCTTGAGGAGGGCGGGGATGAACACTGAAGCTTTCTTT. Translated: CASSLRRAGMNTEAFF.

V usage is TRBV5-1 and J usage is TRBJ2-1, with 9 bases identical to TRBD2. V was clipped by 4 bases and J by 8 bases; unmatched bases: 16. This CDR3 contains 17 residues. Germline loops: CDR1 SGHRS, CDR2 YFSETQ. In nucleotides, the CDR3 is TGCGCCAGCAGCCAGACTAGCGGCAATCCTGTCGCGGATGAGCAGTTCTTC. This encodes CASSQTSGNPVADEQFF.

The chain carries TRBV24-1 and TRBJ2-5; D may be TRBD1 (6 bases). CDR1 is KGHDR, CDR2 SFDVKD, per germline. Trimming took 3 bases from V and 2 from J, leaving 15 bases between them. The CDR3 spans 16 residues. The DNA of the CDR3 is TGTGCCACCAGTGATGGGGGTTTTAGGGGGCAAGAGACCCAGTACTTC. This translates into CATSDGGFRGQETQYF.

The sample holds a few counts of this clonotype. The rearrangement uses TRBV27 and TRBJ2-5; the match to TRBD2 covers 7 bases. Germline lookup yields CDR1 MNHEY and CDR2 SMNVEV (reference sequence). The CDR3 has 14 amino acids. V lost 2 bases, J lost 4 bases, and 4 bases stayed unmatched. The CDR3 coding sequence is TGTGCCAGCAGTTTAGGGGGAGGGTCAGAGACCCAGTACTTC. Protein: CASSLGGGSETQYF.

This clonotype was recorded a few times. The J gene is TRBJ1-3, the V gene TRBV29-1, with D tentatively TRBD1 (5 bases). Per germline, CDR1 SQVTM and CDR2 ANQGSEA. The CDR3 has 12 residues. The ends were cut back, 7 bases at V and 0 bases at J, with 7 bases in the middle. CDR3 amino acids: CSAGGSGNTIYF. CDR3 coding DNA: TGCAGCGCGGGGGGCTCTGGAAACACCATATATTTT.

J is TRBJ2-1 and V is TRBV15; maybe TRBD1 (5 bases). Germline lookup yields CDR1 LNHNV and CDR2 YYDKDF (reference sequence). The CDR3 contains 16 residues. The germline V and J ends were trimmed by 1 base and 6 bases, with 16 bases remaining between them. The CDR3 nucleotides are TGTGCCACCAGCAGAGTGGAAGGGGTTGGTGGCAATGAGCAGTTCTTC. As protein: CATSRVEGVGGNEQFF.

The CDR3 loop is CASSLAPMGLAGGTDTQYF. The CDR3 DNA follows: TGTGCCAGCAGCTTAGCGCCGATGGGACTAGCGGGGGGCACAGATACGCAGTATTTT. J is TRBJ2-3 and V is TRBV7-8; 14 nucleotides line up with TRBD2. Germline V gene sequence: CDR1 SGHVS, CDR2 FQNEAQ. The CDR3 extends over 19 amino acids. Trimming removed 0 bases from V and 1 base from J; junction bases left unmatched: 6. Filled out from reference TRBV7-8 and TRBJ2-3, the complete variable domain reads GAGVSQSPRYKVAKRGQDVALRCDPISGHVSLFWYQQALGQGPEFLTYFQNEAQLDKSGLPSDRFFAERPEGSVSTLKIQRTQQEDSAVYLCASSLAPMGLAGGTDTQYFGPGTRLTVL.

The V call is TRBV3-1, the J call TRBJ1-1; the match to TRBD1 covers 9 bases. V was pared by 1 base and J by 11 bases, with 5 bases of the junction left unmatched. CDR1 and CDR2 (germline): LGHDT, YNNKEL (reference sequence). The CDR3 covers 13 residues. The CDR3 DNA is TGTGCCAGCAGCCAAGTGACAGGGGGAGGGGCTTTCTTT. Its translation is CASSQVTGGGAFF.

The rearrangement uses TRBV9 and TRBJ2-2; 11 positions agree with TRBD2. Unmatched junction bases numbered 6, after V lost 4 bases and J lost 7 bases. CDR1 and CDR2 (germline): SGDLS, YYNGEE. The CDR3 runs 15 residues. The CDR3 spells CASSFSGGADGELFF. The CDR3 coding sequence is TGTGCCAGCAGCTTTAGCGGGGGGGCCGACGGGGAGCTGTTTTTT.

This clonotype appeared a few times. The V and J genes are TRBV12-3 or TRBV12-4 and TRBJ2-7; D is possibly TRBD1 (6 bases). V was shortened by 5 bases and J by 1 base, with 9 bases between the two germline ends. The CDR3 extends over 13 amino acids. The CDR3 nucleotides are TGTGCCAGCAGTCCGAGGGGGTCCTACGAGCAGTACTTC. This translates into CASSPRGSYEQYF.

This clonotype was counted between two and nine times. The J gene is TRBJ2-5, the V gene TRBV24-1; 8 bases are shared with TRBD1. CDR3 length: 15 amino acids. V shed 2 bases and J 2 bases; nucleotides not matched to a gene: 3. Germline V CDR1 and CDR2: KGHDR, SFDVKD. CDR3 DNA sequence: TGTGCCACCAGTGATTCAGGGGGCATACAAGAGACCCAGTACTTC. Its translation: CATSDSGGIQETQYF.

The V call is TRBV24-1, the J call TRBJ2-1, with 14 bases identical to TRBD2. The CDR3 spans 15 residues. Germline trimming cut 4 bases from V and 14 bases from J; bases unmatched to any gene: 9. Germline CDR1 KGHDR, CDR2 SFDVKD. This CDR3 is CATSDSGTSGSFKFF. The CDR3 coding sequence is TGTGCCACCAGTGACTCTGGGACTAGCGGGAGTTTTAAGTTCTTC.

This clonotype was counted ten times or more. This rearrangement joins TRBV28 to TRBJ2-5, with 9 bases identical to TRBD2. Germline CDR1 and CDR2: MDHEN and SYDVKM. The CDR3 consists of 18 residues. After removal of 5 bases from V and 1 base from J, the junction contained 14 bases not matched to a gene. The CDR3 DNA follows: TGTGCCAGCAGTCTTATGGGGGCGGCGGGAGGGCCCCAAGAGACCCAGTACTTC. Translating gives CASSLMGAAGGPQETQYF.

There are a few counts of this clonotype. This chain connects TRBV7-8 to TRBJ1-4; D not resolved. This CDR3 spans 13 amino acids. Trimming shortened V by 8 bases and J by 7 bases, and 14 bases separated the two germline ends. Germline lookup yields CDR1 SGHVS and CDR2 FQNEAQ. CDR3 DNA sequence: TGTGCCAGCGGCGCCCTGGGCCTTGAAAAACTGTTTTTT. Translating gives CASGALGLEKLFF.

This rearrangement joins TRBV29-1 to TRBJ1-1, with TRBD1 as a possible D gene (5 bases). The V gene's germline CDR1 is SQVTM and CDR2 ANQGSEA. Trimming removed 3 bases from V and 1 base from J, with 6 bases in between. This CDR3 contains 12 residues. CDR3 in amino acids: CSVEGGNTEAFF. The CDR3, as DNA: TGCAGCGTTGAGGGGGGGAACACTGAAGCTTTCTTT.

The rearrangement links TRBV20-1 to TRBJ2-7, with 10 bases lining up with TRBD2. CDR1 is DFQATT, CDR2 SNEGSKA, per germline (reference sequence). This CDR3 is built from 16 residues. V was clipped by 1 base and J by 3 bases; unmatched bases: 9. CDR3 residues: CSARGDSGTSVYEQYF. The CDR3 DNA follows: TGCAGTGCTAGAGGTGACTCGGGGACTAGCGTCTACGAGCAGTACTTC.

This chain connects TRBV5-1 to TRBJ2-7, with D perhaps matching TRBD1 (6 bases). Trimming shortened V by 4 bases and J by 2 bases, and 13 bases separated the two germline ends. CDR1 SGHRS and CDR2 YFSETQ come from the germline V gene. The CDR3 totals 14 residues. Here the CDR3 reads CASSGVTGAYEQYF. The CDR3 nucleotides read TGCGCCAGCAGCGGAGTGACAGGAGCCTACGAGCAGTACTTC.

This clonotype has just a few counts. CDR3 DNA sequence: TGTGCCAGCAGCCAAGAATTGGGGGAAAAACTGTTTTTT. Translated: CASSQELGEKLFF. V and J are TRBV3-1 and TRBJ1-4, with D hard to call. Deletions cut 0 bases from V and 8 bases from J, with 7 bases between. CDR3 length equals 13 residues. The V gene's germline CDR1 is LGHDT and CDR2 YNNKEL (reference sequence). Filled out from reference TRBV3-1 and TRBJ1-4, the complete variable domain reads DTAVSQTPKYLVTQMGNDKSIKCEQNLGHDTMYWYKQDSKKFLKIMFSYNNKELIINETVPNRFSPKSPDKAHLNLHINSLELGDSAVYFCASSQELGEKLFFGSGTQLSVL.

This clonotype was found a few times. This chain joins TRBV30 and TRBJ2-7, with 8 bases aligning to TRBD1. Germline V gene lookup returns CDR1 GTSNPN and CDR2 SVGIG (reference sequence). V lost 2 bases and J lost 1; bases outside the gene matches: 7. There are 15 residues in the CDR3. CDR3 sequence (DNA): TGTGCCTGGAGTCCCCCGGACAGGGCATCCTACGAGCAGTACTTC. This encodes CAWSPPDRASYEQYF.

This clonotype has a single count. V usage is TRBV24-1 and J usage is TRBJ1-2; D not certain. Trimming cost V 4 bases and J 8 bases, with 16 bases left between them. Per the germline V gene, CDR1 is KGHDR and CDR2 is SFDVKD. The CDR3 is made up of 14 amino acids. The CDR3: CATSEPGGVGGYTF. The CDR3 DNA reads as TGTGCCACCAGTGAACCCGGTGGGGTGGGAGGCTACACCTTC.

This chain connects TRBV3-1 to TRBJ2-2; D not resolved. From germline, CDR1 is LGHDT and CDR2 YNNKEL (reference sequence). Between the trimmed V and J ends, which lost 7 bases and 6 bases, there was a span of 9 bases. This CDR3 spans 12 amino acids. The CDR3 loop reads CASKKWAGELFF. In DNA, the CDR3 is TGTGCCAGCAAAAAGTGGGCCGGGGAGCTGTTTTTT.